The T cell receptor beta chain described here comes from a study of T-cell reconstitution after alpha-beta-depleted transplantation in children. The TCRbeta library was prepared with unique molecular identifiers. In TCRdb, the PCR reads were re-called with MiXCR into one record per CDR3 protein. The top ten hold approximately 28% of the sample, which has fewer than 550,000 distinct CDR3 sequences, roughly 17% seen once. Deletions cut 0 bases from V and 4 bases from J, with 17 bases between. The CDR3 loop spans 17 amino acids. This clonotype was detected a few times. Its antigen is unidentified. Study results and caveats: Alpha-beta T cells about two months after transplant reportedly derived from several hundred expanded graft clones. At one year after transplant, newly produced T cells mostly accounted for T-cell counts and diversity.

The starting material was PBMCs, mostly from graft donor cells, obtained 360 days after TCRalphabeta/CD19-depleted stem cell transplant. This sequence was found in a boy under two years old who had a stem cell transplant for Wiskott-Aldrich syndrome, so the T cells may come from the graft donor. The chain recombines TRBV12-3 or TRBV12-4 with TRBJ2-3; either TRBD1 or TRBD2 may fit D (5 bases each). The CDR3 protein is CASSLALGGRRADTQYF. As DNA, the CDR3 is TGTGCCAGCAGTTTAGCGCTTGGGGGACGCCGCGCAGATACGCAGTATTTT.